This T cell receptor (beta chain) was sequenced during a study of Ad26.COV2.S vaccination and SARS-CoV-2 variants. Using immunoSEQ multiplex PCR, the repertoire was profiled, and TCRdb retains in-frame clones only, with some absent. The table shows 440,000 or so clones, with roughly nine tenths occurring only once. The treatment: around 19 received Ad26.COV2.S at low or high dose, single or two shots; about 5 received placebo; per-sample allocation not given. The investigators took samples on day 63 after the first vaccine or placebo injection. This receptor was identified in a person aged 18-60 years who received the Ad26.COV2.S COVID-19 vaccine or a placebo. Source: peripheral blood, taken in a trial of Ad26.COV2.S vaccine versus placebo.

CDR3 residues: CAWSRAGTLEAFF. For the CDR3, the DNA is TGTGCCTGGAGTAGGGCAGGGACTCTAGAAGCTTTCTTT. The J gene is TRBJ1-1, the V gene TRBV30, with D possibly being TRBD1 (5 bases). Trimming took 2 bases from V and 8 from J, leaving 15 bases between them. This CDR3 comprises 13 residues. Looked up from germline, CDR1 is GTSNPN and CDR2 is SVGIG (reference sequence).